Below, 5 T cell receptor beta chains from the same sample are listed, as sequenced in a study of T-cell memory formation after mild COVID-19. Each CDR3 protein gets one entry after TCRdb re-called the 5' RACE reads with MiXCR. The table includes 300,000 to 400,000 distinct CDR3 sequences, roughly 15% detected once. Sequenced sample: PBMCs or a T cell subset sorted from them (not recorded which). The receptors were gathered from a man aged 18 to 29 who had mild COVID-19 (a few samples of this study predate the infection). Cell type and time point are not known.

This clonotype was detected only a few times. The chain couples TRBV20-1 to TRBJ1-2, with a possible D match to TRBD1 (5 bases). Germline-derived CDR1 and CDR2 are DFQATT and SNEGSKA (reference sequence). The CDR3 totals 13 residues. V was pared by 0 bases and J by 4 bases, with 9 bases between. Here the CDR3 reads CSARDYRIYGYTF. The CDR3 region has the DNA TGCAGTGCTAGAGATTACAGGATCTATGGCTACACCTTC.

The chain combines TRBV25-1 with TRBJ2-3, with a tentative D call TRBD2 (6 bases). The germline V gene encodes CDR1 MGHDK and CDR2 SYGVNS. CDR3 length: 16 residues. Trimming left V 2 bases short and J 10 bases short, with 22 bases between. CDR3 sequence reads: CASSEEPQASDSPQYF. In DNA, the CDR3 is TGTGCCAGCAGTGAAGAACCCCAGGCTAGCGACAGCCCGCAGTATTTT.

This clonotype has more than one count but fewer than ten. In nucleotides, the CDR3 is TGTGCCAGCAGTTTTGCGGGCTCGTGGGACGAGCAGTACGTC. Amino acid sequence: CASSFAGSWDEQYV. The rearrangement joins TRBV28 to TRBJ2-7, with D tentatively TRBD2 (5 bases). The V and J ends lost 3 bases and 5 bases respectively, with 14 bases between them. Per the germline V gene, CDR1 is MDHEN and CDR2 is SYDVKM. The CDR3 loop spans 14 amino acids.

This clonotype has a handful of counts. This chain links TRBV12-3 or TRBV12-4 with TRBJ2-3; 8 bases line up with TRBD2. This CDR3 comprises 14 residues. Unmatched junction bases numbered 3, after V lost 5 bases and J lost 2 bases. CDR3: CASSPGGITDTQYF. DNA of the CDR3: TGTGCCAGCAGTCCGGGGGGGATCACAGATACGCAGTATTTT.

This clonotype occurred a few times. The CDR3 spells CASSRGYDGNTIYF. CDR3 nucleotide sequence: TGTGCCAGCAGTAGGGGGTATGATGGAAACACCATATATTTT. This sequence joins TRBV9 and TRBJ1-3; D may be TRBD1 (6 bases). This CDR3 has 14 amino acids. The V gene's germline CDR1 is SGDLS and CDR2 YYNGEE. The V end lost 5 bases, the J end lost 3 bases, and 12 bases lay between the germline ends.